Presented here are 9 T cell receptor beta chains from one specimen sequenced in a study of CD8+ T cells in alopecia areata. In each case, RNA was isolated and then reverse transcribed into cDNA as the sequencing template. The assay was immunoSEQ multiplex PCR, and TCRdb's table has in-frame clones only and misses some. The table includes around 160,000 clones, 45% to 60% detected once. Sequences were obtained from CD4+ T cells sorted from blood. The source of these receptors is a human donor with alopecia areata.

The chain couples TRBV5-1 to TRBJ2-2; either TRBD1 or TRBD2 may fit D (5 bases each). The CDR3 spans 14 residues. The V gene lost 3 bases and the J gene lost 6 bases, with 12 bases spanning the gap. CDR1 is SGHRS, CDR2 YFSETQ, per germline. CDR3 protein: CASSWDPQAGELFF. CDR3 DNA: TGCGCCAGCAGCTGGGACCCGCAGGCCGGGGAGCTGTTTTTT.

The V and J genes are TRBV19 and TRBJ1-1; D is perhaps TRBD1 (5 bases). This CDR3 spans 14 amino acids. V dropped 1 base and J dropped 4 bases, with 10 bases sitting between them. In germline, CDR1 is LNHDA, CDR2 SQIVND (reference sequence). CDR3 in DNA: TGTGCCAGTAGTATAGTGATGAGGGGCACTGAAGCTTTCTTT. Amino acids: CASSIVMRGTEAFF.

This chain connects TRBV27 to TRBJ2-3; the D is unclear. Trimming shortened V by 3 bases and J by 6 bases, and 10 bases separated the two germline ends. The CDR3 loop spans 13 amino acids. Germline V gene sequence: CDR1 MNHEY, CDR2 SMNVEV (reference sequence). The CDR3 here is CASSFSRLDTQYF. The CDR3 nucleotides read TGTGCCAGCAGTTTCTCCCGCCTGGATACGCAGTATTTT.

The V and J genes are TRBV29-1 and TRBJ1-2; no clear D gene. This CDR3 is built from 12 residues. The germline V gene encodes CDR1 SQVTM and CDR2 ANQGSEA. The germline V and J ends were trimmed by 5 bases and 2 bases, with 9 bases remaining between them. CDR3 region: CSVLGENYGYTF. The CDR3 region has the DNA TGCAGCGTTCTCGGCGAAAACTATGGCTACACCTTC.

This clone was recorded a few times. The chain recombines TRBV7-9 with TRBJ2-4; D is unresolved. The CDR3 contains 14 residues. Germline V gene sequence: CDR1 SEHNR, CDR2 FQNEAQ (reference sequence). V was clipped by 4 bases and J by 0 bases, with 7 bases between them. Here the CDR3 DNA reads TGTGCCAGCAGCTGGACGGTAGCCAAAAACATTCAGTACTTC. It yields the protein CASSWTVAKNIQYF. The entire variable domain, with the rest obtained from reference TRBV7-9 and TRBJ2-4, is as follows: DTGVSQNPRHKITKRGQNVTFRCDPISEHNRLYWYRQTLGQGPEFLTYFQNEAQLEKSRLLSDRFSAERPKGSFSTLEIQRTEQGDSAMYLCASSWTVAKNIQYFGAGTRLSVL.

This chain uses TRBV29-1 with TRBJ2-1, with 10 bases lining up with TRBD1. Germline V CDR1 and CDR2: SQVTM, ANQGSEA. CDR3 size: 13 residues. The ends lost 7 bases at V and 3 bases at J; junction bases unmatched: 3. The CDR3 sequence: CSGGQGDYNEQFF. The CDR3 nucleotides are TGCAGCGGAGGACAGGGGGACTACAATGAGCAGTTCTTC.

The gene calls are TRBV18 and TRBJ1-2; 8 nucleotides match TRBD1. The CDR3 contains 13 residues. V shed 4 bases, J shed 4 bases, and the junction held 2 bases outside the gene matches. The germline V gene encodes CDR1 KGHSH and CDR2 LQKENI. The CDR3 DNA follows: TGTGCCAGCTCACAGGACAGGGTCTATGGCTACACCTTC. This translates into CASSQDRVYGYTF.

This clone was detected a few times. This sequence joins TRBV30 and TRBJ1-5; D is uncertain. The CDR3 spans 13 residues. Trimming pared 2 bases from V and 2 bases from J, leaving 7 bases between. The germline V gene encodes CDR1 GTSNPN and CDR2 SVGIG (reference sequence). DNA for the CDR3: TGTGCCTGGAGTCGAAGGGGCAATCAGCCCCAGCATTTT. Protein sequence: CAWSRRGNQPQHF. Together with reference TRBV30 and TRBJ1-5, the CDR3 gives the full variable domain: SQTIHQWPATLVQPVGSPLSLECTVEGTSNPNLYWYRQAAGRGLQLLFYSVGIGQISSEVPQNLSASRPQDRQFILSSKKLLLSDSGFYLCAWSRRGNQPQHFGDGTRLSIL.

This chain links TRBV7-3 with TRBJ2-3; TRBD2 aligns across 9 bases. The CDR3 loop spans 19 amino acids. The germline CDR1 and CDR2 sequences are SGHTA and FQGTGA. V shed 2 bases, J shed 7 bases, and the junction held 19 bases outside the gene matches. The CDR3 nucleotides are TGTGCCAGCAGCTTATTCCCAATGACCGGGACTAGCAGAAGTAATACGCAGTATTTT. It encodes CASSLFPMTGTSRSNTQYF.